This TCR beta chain stems from a study of blood T cell repertoires in COVID-19. Study-level information: Sites in the United States, Italy and Spain provided acute and convalescent COVID-19 samples. The analysed material was cDNA or gDNA that came from T cells, B-cell-depleted T cells, or PBMCs.

The CDR3 has 14 amino acids. The trim removed 5 bases at V and 2 bases at J, leaving 2 bases unmatched. Germline CDR1 MNHEY, CDR2 SMNVEV (reference sequence). Under the authors' procedure: Cell counts per sample came from amplifying reference gene primers. Profiling relied on immunoSEQ multiplex PCR, and the TCRdb table lists in-frame clones only, not all of them. That table supplies the V and J calls and clone size; D and trimming were determined from the DNA. The data contain 98,000 or so clones, over 75% of them singletons. V gene TRBV27 combines with J gene TRBJ2-3, with 9 bases matching TRBD1. The sequence was obtained from a human donor in a cohort sampled during active COVID-19. Sequencing was performed on peripheral blood. CDR3 region: CASSVQGATDTQYF. In nucleotides, the CDR3 is TGTGCCAGCAGTGTACAGGGGGCCACAGATACGCAGTATTTT.